This T cell receptor beta chain was profiled in a study of immune heterogeneity within non-small cell lung tumors. Background on the study: Squamous cell carcinomas accounted for 4 of the tumors, non-squamous carcinomas for about 11, and 1 was not otherwise specified. Findings and limits, study-wide: Identical dominant CDR3 beta clonotypes spanned tumor sites within a patient, beside site-unique high-frequency clones. Between individual patients, the high-frequency T-cell receptor beta clonotypes largely differed.

Bulk tumor genomic DNA, about 620 ng per sample, was used as template. Multiple widely separated biopsies were taken from each primary tumor at surgery. Enrolled patients presented with newly diagnosed, previously untreated non-small cell lung cancer and underwent curative surgery. Using 32 V and 13 J primers, multiplex PCR amplified TCR beta CDR3. Using its own MiXCR run on the multiplex PCR reads, TCRdb lists one record per CDR3 protein. This table holds some 15,000 distinct CDR3 sequences, over 25% found once. Per germline, CDR1 KGHSY and CDR2 FQNENV. V was shortened by 2 bases and J by 3 bases, with 10 bases between the two germline ends. The CDR3 length is 14 residues. This clonotype was seen repeatedly, ten times or more. Antigen specificity is unknown.

Source material: lung tumor tissue. V is TRBV16 and J is TRBJ1-1, with D tentatively TRBD1 (5 bases). This clonotype was obtained from a woman between 45 and 65 years old with non-small cell lung cancer. Here the CDR3 reads CASSQQGSDTEAFF. DNA of the CDR3: TGTGCCAGCAGCCAACAGGGATCCGACACTGAAGCTTTCTTT.